This T cell receptor (beta chain) was documented in a study of blood T cells in healthy people across ages. Overall study context: Using template switching, researchers captured about one barcoded beta molecule for each two T cells. Regarding the study as a whole: Higher diversity and more naive CD4+ cells were features of long-lived donors, compared to aged donors.

On this clonotype itself: Its specificity is not known.

For the second PCR, which ran for about 7 to 11 cycles, a sample-barcoded 5' primer and a J-beta primer mix were used. In TCRdb, the 5' RACE reads were re-called with MiXCR into one record per CDR3 protein. The sample has some 320,000 distinct CDR3 sequences; 27% are singletons. Per-sample yields of isolated PBMCs were at least 6 million. The clonotype originates from an older woman in good health. The sequenced sample consisted of blood.

This CDR3 is CASRVSGGAPGSPLHF. As DNA, the CDR3 is TGTGCCAGCAGGGTTTCAGGGGGCGCACCCGGTTCACCCCTCCACTTT. The chain couples TRBV25-1 to TRBJ1-6; 8 bases line up with TRBD1. CDR3 length: 16 amino acids. The V gene end was trimmed by 6 bases and the J gene end by 9 bases; junction bases not matched to a gene: 13. CDR1 and CDR2 (germline): MGHDK, SYGVNS.